These 9 T cell receptor beta chains came from one sample sequenced in a study of T cell changes during pregnancy in multiple sclerosis. TCRdb keeps only in-frame clones here, not all; method: immunoSEQ multiplex PCR. The repertoire has over 45,000 clones, roughly 90% of them found once; the top ten carry about 2%. The sequencing here drew on peripheral blood, taken in the first trimester of pregnancy. All receptors come from a female donor with multiple sclerosis, enrolled in a pregnancy study.

This clone was detected only once. The J gene is TRBJ2-7, the V gene TRBV28, with D possibly being TRBD1 (5 bases). Trimming took 5 bases from V and 4 from J, leaving 21 bases between them. This CDR3 contains 16 residues. CDR1 and CDR2 (germline): MDHEN, SYDVKM. The CDR3 reads CASSENRLGQGYEQYF. As DNA, the CDR3 is TGTGCCAGCAGTGAGAACCGTCTTGGACAAGGTTACGAGCAGTACTTC.

The V gene is TRBV7-2, the J gene TRBJ1-2; D remains ambiguous. The V end was cut by 6 bases, the J end by 5 bases, with 16 bases between. Germline CDR1 is SGHTA and CDR2 is FQGNSA. This CDR3 is 14 amino acids long. CDR3 in amino acids: CASSPGGPDYGYTF. Here the CDR3 DNA reads TGTGCCAGCAGTCCCGGAGGGCCGGATTATGGCTACACCTTC.

This clone was detected once. The DNA of the CDR3 is TGTGCCAGCTCACCTCGGACAGGGAGGTCCGATGGCTACACCTTC. It specifies CASSPRTGRSDGYTF. This chain connects TRBV18 to TRBJ1-2, with 8 bases aligning to TRBD1. This CDR3 is built from 15 residues. After removal of 3 bases from V and 6 bases from J, the junction contained 9 bases not matched to a gene. Germline loops: CDR1 KGHSH, CDR2 LQKENI.

The chain is built from TRBV25-1 and TRBJ2-7; D is possibly TRBD2 (6 bases). CDR1 is MGHDK, CDR2 SYGVNS, per germline. This CDR3 has 13 residues. V shed 2 bases and J shed 10 bases, with 15 bases lying between them. For the CDR3, the DNA is TGTGCCAGCAGTGAAAGCGGAGGGTCGCATCAGTACTTC. Amino acid sequence: CASSESGGSHQYF.

J is TRBJ1-4 and V is TRBV5-1; D gene unclear. There are 15 residues in the CDR3. V was shortened by 4 bases and J by 1 base, with 11 bases between the two germline ends. CDR1 is SGHRS, CDR2 YFSETQ, per germline. The CDR3 is CASSILGGTNEKLFF. CDR3 DNA: TGCGCCAGCAGCATACTCGGTGGAACTAATGAAAAACTGTTTTTT.

This chain connects TRBV15 to TRBJ1-1; possibly TRBD1 for D (6 bases). The CDR3 consists of 13 residues. Trimming removed 1 base at V and 13 bases at J, with 16 bases between. CDR1 and CDR2 (germline): LNHNV, YYDKDF (reference sequence). The CDR3 spells CATSRGATGSGFF. The CDR3 DNA sequence: TGTGCCACCAGCAGAGGGGCGACAGGCAGCGGTTTCTTT.

V gene TRBV5-1 combines with J gene TRBJ2-1; 9 bases agree with TRBD2. V lost 4 bases and J lost 5; bases outside the gene matches: 4. Germline V gene data show CDR1 as SGHRS and CDR2 as YFSETQ. This CDR3 has 14 amino acids. CDR3 region: CASSTGLAHNEQFF. The CDR3 bases are TGCGCCAGCAGCACGGGACTAGCCCACAATGAGCAGTTCTTC.

The chain couples TRBV7-9 to TRBJ2-1; 9 nucleotides align to TRBD2. CDR3 length equals 16 residues. CDR1 SEHNR and CDR2 FQNEAQ come from the germline V gene (reference sequence). The trim removed 0 bases at V and 5 bases at J, leaving 5 bases unmatched. In nucleotides, the CDR3 is TGTGCCAGCAGCTTAGCCTTAGCGGGGGCCCACAATGAGCAGTTCTTC. Amino acids: CASSLALAGAHNEQFF.

Concerning this clone itself: A much larger clone sits a single nucleotide away, making a read error possible. CDR3 sequence reads: CASVEGRNPVGEQCF. In nucleotides, the CDR3 is TGTGCCAGCGTGGAGGGTCGGAACCCGGTGGGGGAGCAGTGCTTC. This sequence joins TRBV28 and TRBJ2-7; D is perhaps TRBD2 (6 bases). The length of the CDR3 is 15 residues. The germline V gene has CDR1 MDHEN and CDR2 SYDVKM.